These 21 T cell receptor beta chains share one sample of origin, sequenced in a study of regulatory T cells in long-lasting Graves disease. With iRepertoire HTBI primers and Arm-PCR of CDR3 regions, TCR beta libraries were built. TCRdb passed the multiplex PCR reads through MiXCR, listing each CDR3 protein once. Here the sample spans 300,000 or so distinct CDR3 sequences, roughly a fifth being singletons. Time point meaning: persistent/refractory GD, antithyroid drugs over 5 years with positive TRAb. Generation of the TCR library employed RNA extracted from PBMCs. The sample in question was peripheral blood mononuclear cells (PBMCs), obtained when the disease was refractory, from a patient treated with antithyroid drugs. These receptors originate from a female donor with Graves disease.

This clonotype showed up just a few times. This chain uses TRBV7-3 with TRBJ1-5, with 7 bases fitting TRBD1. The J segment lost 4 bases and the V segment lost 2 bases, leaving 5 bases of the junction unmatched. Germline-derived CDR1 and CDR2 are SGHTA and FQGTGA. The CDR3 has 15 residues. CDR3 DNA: TGTGCCAGCAGCTTAGACCTGGGACAGAATCAGCCCCAGCATTTT. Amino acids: CASSLDLGQNQPQHF. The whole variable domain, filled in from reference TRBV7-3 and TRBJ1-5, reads GAGVSQTPSNKVTEKGKYVELRCDPISGHTALYWYRQSLGQGPEFLIYFQGTGAADDSGLPNDRFFAVRPEGSVSTLKIQRTERGDSAVYLCASSLDLGQNQPQHFGDGTRLSIL.

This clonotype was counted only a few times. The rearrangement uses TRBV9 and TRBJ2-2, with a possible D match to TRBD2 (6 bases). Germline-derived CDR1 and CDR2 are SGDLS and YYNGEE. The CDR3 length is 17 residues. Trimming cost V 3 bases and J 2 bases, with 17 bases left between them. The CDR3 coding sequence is TGTGCCAGCAGCGCCAGCGCCGGGAGCCGAAACACCGGGGAGCTGTTTTTT. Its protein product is CASSASAGSRNTGELFF. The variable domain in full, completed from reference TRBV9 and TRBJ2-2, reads DSGVTQTPKHLITATGQRVTLRCSPRSGDLSVYWYQQSLDQGLQFLIQYYNGEERAKGNILERFSAQQFPDLHSELNLSSLELGDSALYFCASSASAGSRNTGELFFGEGSRLTVL.

CDR3 nucleotides: TGTGCCAGCAGTTACGTTAGGGGGAGCAATCAGCCCCAGCATTTT. Encoded protein: CASSYVRGSNQPQHF. V and J are TRBV6-5 and TRBJ1-5; D may be TRBD1 (6 bases). Germline CDR1 reads MNHEY; CDR2 reads SVGAGI. This CDR3 region has 15 residues. V was cut by 2 bases and J by 1 base, with 9 bases left in between.

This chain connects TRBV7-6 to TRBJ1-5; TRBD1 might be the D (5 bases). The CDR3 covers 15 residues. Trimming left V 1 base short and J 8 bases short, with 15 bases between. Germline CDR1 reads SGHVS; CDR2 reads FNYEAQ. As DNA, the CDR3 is TGTGCCAGCAGCTTAGATTCGGGGCCGTTTAAGCCCCAGCATTTT. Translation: CASSLDSGPFKPQHF.

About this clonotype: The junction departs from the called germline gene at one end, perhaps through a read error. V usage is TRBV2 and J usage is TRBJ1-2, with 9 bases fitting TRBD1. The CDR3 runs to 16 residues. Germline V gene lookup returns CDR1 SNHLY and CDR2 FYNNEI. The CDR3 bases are TGTGCCAGCAGCCCGCGGACAGGGGCCACTAACTATGGCTGCACCTTC. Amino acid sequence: CASSPRTGATNYGCTF. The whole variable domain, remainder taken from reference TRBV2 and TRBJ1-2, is EPEVTQTPSHQVTQMGQEVILRCVPISNHLYFYWYRQILGQKVEFLVSFYNNEISEKSEIFDDQFSVERPDGSNFTLKIRSTKLEDSAMYFCASSPRTGATNYGCTFGSGTRLTVV.

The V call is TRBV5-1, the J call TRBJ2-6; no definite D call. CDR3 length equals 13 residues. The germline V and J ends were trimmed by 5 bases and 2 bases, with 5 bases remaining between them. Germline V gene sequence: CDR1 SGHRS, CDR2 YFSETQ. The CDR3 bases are TGCGCCAGCAGGGTAACTGGGGCCAACGTCCTGACTTTC. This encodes CASRVTGANVLTF.

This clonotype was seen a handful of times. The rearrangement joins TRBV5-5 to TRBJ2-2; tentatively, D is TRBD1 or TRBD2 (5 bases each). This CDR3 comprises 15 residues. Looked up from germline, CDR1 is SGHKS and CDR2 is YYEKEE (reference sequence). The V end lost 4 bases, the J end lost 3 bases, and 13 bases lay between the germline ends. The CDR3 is CASSREGLDTGELFF. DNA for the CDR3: TGTGCCAGCAGCCGTGAGGGGCTGGACACCGGGGAGCTGTTTTTT.

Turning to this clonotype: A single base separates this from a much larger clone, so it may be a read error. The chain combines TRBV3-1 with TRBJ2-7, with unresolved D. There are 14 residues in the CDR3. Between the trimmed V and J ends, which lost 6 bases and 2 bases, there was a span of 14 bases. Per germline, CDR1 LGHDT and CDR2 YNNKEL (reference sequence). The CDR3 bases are TGTGCCAGCAGTTTTTGTGGCAACACCTACGAGCAGTACTTC. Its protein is CASSFCGNTYEQYF.

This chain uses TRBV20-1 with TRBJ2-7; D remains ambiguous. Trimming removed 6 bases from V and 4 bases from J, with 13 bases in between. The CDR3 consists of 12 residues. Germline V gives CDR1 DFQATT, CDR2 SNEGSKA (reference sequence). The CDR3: CSAPGLRYEQYF. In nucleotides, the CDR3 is TGCAGTGCGCCCGGGCTCCGGTACGAGCAGTACTTC.

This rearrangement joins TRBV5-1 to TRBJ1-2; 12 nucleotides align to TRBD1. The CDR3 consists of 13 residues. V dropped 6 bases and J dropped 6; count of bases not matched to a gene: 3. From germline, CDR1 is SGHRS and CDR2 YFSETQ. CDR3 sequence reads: CASTGTGGHGYTF. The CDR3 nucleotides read TGCGCCAGCACCGGGACAGGGGGCCATGGCTACACCTTC.

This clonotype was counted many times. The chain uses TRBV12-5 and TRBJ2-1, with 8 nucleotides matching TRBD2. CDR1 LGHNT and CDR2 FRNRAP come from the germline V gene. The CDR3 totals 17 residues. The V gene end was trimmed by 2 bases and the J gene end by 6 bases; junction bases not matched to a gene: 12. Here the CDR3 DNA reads TGTGCTAGTGGTTTGCGGACCGGGGGGGAGGTATCCAATGAGCAGTTCTTC. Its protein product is CASGLRTGGEVSNEQFF.

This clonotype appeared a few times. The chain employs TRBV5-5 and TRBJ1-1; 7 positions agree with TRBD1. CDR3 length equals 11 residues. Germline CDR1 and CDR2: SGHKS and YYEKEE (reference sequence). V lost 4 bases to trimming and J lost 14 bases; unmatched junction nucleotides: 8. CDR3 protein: CASSLDREPFF. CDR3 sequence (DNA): TGTGCCAGCAGCCTCGACAGGGAACCCTTCTTT.

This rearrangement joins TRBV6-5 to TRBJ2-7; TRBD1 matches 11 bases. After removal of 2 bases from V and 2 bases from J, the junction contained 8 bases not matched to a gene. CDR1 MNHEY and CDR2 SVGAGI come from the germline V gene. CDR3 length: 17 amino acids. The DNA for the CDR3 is TGTGCCAGCAGTTACACAAGGACAGGGGGCATTACCTACGAGCAGTACTTC. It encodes CASSYTRTGGITYEQYF.

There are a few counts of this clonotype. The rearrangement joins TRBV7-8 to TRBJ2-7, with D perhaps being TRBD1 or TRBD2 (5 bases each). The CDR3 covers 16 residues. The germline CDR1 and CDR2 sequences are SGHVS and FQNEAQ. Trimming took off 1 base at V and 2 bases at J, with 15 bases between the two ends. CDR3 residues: CASSLGVGGGAYEQYF. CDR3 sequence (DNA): TGTGCCAGCAGCTTAGGGGTTGGTGGGGGAGCCTACGAGCAGTACTTC.

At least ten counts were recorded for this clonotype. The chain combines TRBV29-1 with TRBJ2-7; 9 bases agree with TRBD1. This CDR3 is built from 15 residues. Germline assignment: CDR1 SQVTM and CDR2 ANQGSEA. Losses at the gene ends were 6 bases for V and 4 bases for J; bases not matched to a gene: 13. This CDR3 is CSVGTGPGRKYEQYF. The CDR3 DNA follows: TGCAGCGTCGGGACAGGGCCCGGGAGAAAATACGAGCAGTACTTC.

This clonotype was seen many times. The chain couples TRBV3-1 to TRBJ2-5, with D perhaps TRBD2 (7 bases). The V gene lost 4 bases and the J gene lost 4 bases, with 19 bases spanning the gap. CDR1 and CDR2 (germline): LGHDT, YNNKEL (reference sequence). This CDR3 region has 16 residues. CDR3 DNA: TGTGCCAGCAGCCTCGGGGGGCTCGGGACCCGAGAGACCCAGTACTTC. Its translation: CASSLGGLGTRETQYF.

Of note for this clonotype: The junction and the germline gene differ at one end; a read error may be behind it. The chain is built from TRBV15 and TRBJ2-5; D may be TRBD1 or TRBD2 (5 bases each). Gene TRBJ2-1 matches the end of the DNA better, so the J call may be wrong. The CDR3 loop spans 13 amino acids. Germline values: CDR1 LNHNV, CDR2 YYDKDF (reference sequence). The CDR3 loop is CASSLRGADEQFF. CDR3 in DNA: TGTGCCAGCAGCTTAAGAGGGGCCGATGAGCAGTTCTTC.

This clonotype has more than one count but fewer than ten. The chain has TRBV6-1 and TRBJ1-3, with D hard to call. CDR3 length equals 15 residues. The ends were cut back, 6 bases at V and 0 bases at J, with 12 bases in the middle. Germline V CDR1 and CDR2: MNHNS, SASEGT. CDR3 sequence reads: CASSHRGTSGNTIYF. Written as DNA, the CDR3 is TGTGCCAGCAGCCACCGGGGTACCTCTGGAAACACCATATATTTT.

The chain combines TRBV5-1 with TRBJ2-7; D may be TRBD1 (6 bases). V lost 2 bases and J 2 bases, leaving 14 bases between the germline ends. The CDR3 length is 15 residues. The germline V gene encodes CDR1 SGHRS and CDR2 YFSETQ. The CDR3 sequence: CASSFNDRSTYEQYF. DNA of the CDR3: TGCGCCAGCAGCTTTAATGACAGGAGTACCTACGAGCAGTACTTC.

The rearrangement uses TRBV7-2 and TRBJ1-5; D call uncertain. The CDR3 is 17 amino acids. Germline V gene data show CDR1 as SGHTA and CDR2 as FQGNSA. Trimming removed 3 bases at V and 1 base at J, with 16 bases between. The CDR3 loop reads CASSLGSRGTSNQPQHF. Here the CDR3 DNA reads TGTGCCAGCAGCTTGGGGTCGCGGGGAACAAGCAATCAGCCCCAGCATTTT.

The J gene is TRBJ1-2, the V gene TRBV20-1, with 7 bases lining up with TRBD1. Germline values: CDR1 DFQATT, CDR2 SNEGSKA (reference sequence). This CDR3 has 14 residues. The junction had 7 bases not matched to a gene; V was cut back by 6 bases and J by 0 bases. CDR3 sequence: CSATPRGTNYGYTF. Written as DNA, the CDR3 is TGCAGTGCAACCCCCAGGGGGACTAACTATGGCTACACCTTC.